The 31 T cell receptor beta chains in this list originate from one sample, sequenced in a study of blood T cell repertoires in COVID-19. TCRdb's table, derived via immunoSEQ multiplex PCR, lists solely in-frame clones and lacks some. The profile shows some 150,000 clones, 65% to 85% of them singletons. Material for sequencing was peripheral blood. The origin of the receptors is a man aged 55 to 70 with active or convalescent COVID-19.

The CDR3 sequence is CASRLSGEKLFF. The CDR3 DNA reads TGTGCCAGCAGACTTTCAGGGGAAAAACTGTTTTTT. This chain connects TRBV12-3 or TRBV12-4 to TRBJ1-4, with D possibly matching TRBD1 (5 bases). V was cut by 6 bases and J by 8 bases, with 10 bases left in between. This CDR3 region has 12 residues.

This chain connects TRBV11-1 to TRBJ2-7; 8 bases map to TRBD1. Germline V CDR1 and CDR2: SGHAT, FQDESV (reference sequence). V trimming: 5 bases; J trimming: 5 bases; junction bases outside the gene matches: 2. This CDR3 region has 12 residues. The CDR3 DNA reads as TGTGCCAGCAGCAAGGACAGGGACGAGCAGTACTTC. Its translation is CASSKDRDEQYF.

The gene calls are TRBV4-1 and TRBJ2-4, with D unclear. The CDR3 is 15 residues long. CDR1 is MGHRA and CDR2 is YSYEKL in the germline V gene. V lost 0 bases, J lost 0 bases, and 6 bases lay in between. DNA for the CDR3: TGCGCCAGCAGCCAAGATCCGGTAGCCAAAAACATTCAGTACTTC. Translation: CASSQDPVAKNIQYF.

V usage is TRBV12-2 and J usage is TRBJ1-4. TRBV12-2 is a pseudogene. CDR3 length equals 16 residues. Here the CDR3 DNA reads TGTGCAAGTCGCTTAAATCTTCCCCGGGAGGGAGAAAAACTGTTTTTT. Encoded protein: CASRLNLPREGEKLFF.

The chain links TRBV21-1 to TRBJ2-1; TRBD2, the table's D call, was not compared with the DNA. TRBV21-1 is designated a pseudogene. This CDR3 has 18 residues. Here the CDR3 DNA reads TGTGCCAGCAGGGCGGGGACTAGCGGGGACAGCTCCTACAATGAGCAGTTCTTC. Translating gives CASRAGTSGDSSYNEQFF.

The chain carries TRBV5-4 and TRBJ1-2; D remains ambiguous. V gave up 0 bases and J gave up 3 bases, with 12 bases separating them. This CDR3 contains 15 residues. Germline CDR1 is SGHNT and CDR2 is YYREEE (reference sequence). CDR3 nucleotide sequence: TGTGCCAGCAGCTTGGACGGGGAACTGCACTATGGCTACACCTTC. It encodes CASSLDGELHYGYTF.

The V and J genes are TRBV6-1 and TRBJ2-7; the D is unclear. Trimming stripped 2 bases from V and 2 bases from J, with 10 bases between. Germline assignment: CDR1 MNHNS and CDR2 SASEGT. The CDR3 covers 14 residues. The CDR3: CASSEYYGTYEQYF. The CDR3 nucleotides read TGTGCCAGCAGTGAATATTACGGTACCTACGAGCAGTACTTC.

The gene calls are TRBV11-3 and TRBJ2-3; 8 bases line up with TRBD2. This CDR3 has 14 residues. Losses at the gene ends were 5 bases for V and 5 bases for J; bases not matched to a gene: 6. Germline assignment: CDR1 SGHNT and CDR2 YENEEA. CDR3 in amino acids: CASSLGLGEDTQYF. CDR3 nucleotides: TGTGCCAGCAGCCTGGGACTAGGGGAAGATACGCAGTATTTT.

The V and J genes are TRBV7-2 and TRBJ2-6, with D perhaps matching TRBD2 (7 bases). Per germline, CDR1 SGHTA and CDR2 FQGNSA. The CDR3 runs 15 residues. V lost 5 bases and J 3 bases, leaving 11 bases between the germline ends. The CDR3 spells CASSPGGHGANVLTF. The CDR3, as DNA: TGTGCCAGCAGCCCGGGGGGACATGGGGCCAACGTCCTGACTTTC.

The chain has TRBV27 and TRBJ1-5; 8 bases are a match to TRBD1. This CDR3 spans 14 amino acids. With 6 bases clipped from V and 7 bases from J, the junction kept 8 bases outside the gene matches. Germline V gene sequence: CDR1 MNHEY, CDR2 SMNVEV (reference sequence). The CDR3 spells CASSDRGSVQPQHF. DNA of the CDR3: TGTGCCAGCAGCGACAGGGGATCGGTACAGCCCCAGCATTTT.

The CDR3 region has the DNA TGTGCCAGCAGTATCCTAGCGGGAGGGGGAGAGACCCAGTACTTC. Its translation: CASSILAGGGETQYF. This sequence joins TRBV6-5 and TRBJ2-5, with 12 bases lining up with TRBD2. V gave up 5 bases and J gave up 4 bases; unmatched junction bases: 5. The germline CDR1 and CDR2 sequences are MNHEY and SVGAGI. The CDR3 loop spans 15 amino acids.

As DNA, the CDR3 is TGCGCCAGCAGCTTACCTTTAGCGGGGTTCACAGATACGCAGTATTTT. Its translation is CASSLPLAGFTDTQYF. The V call is TRBV5-1, the J call TRBJ2-3; TRBD2 agrees at 8 bases. The CDR3 extends over 16 amino acids. J gave up 2 bases and V 2 bases, and 7 bases lay outside the gene matches. The germline V gene has CDR1 SGHRS and CDR2 YFSETQ.

The chain links TRBV29-1 to TRBJ2-1; 8 bases fit TRBD1. Germline loops: CDR1 SQVTM, CDR2 ANQGSEA. J gave up 7 bases and V 6 bases, and 5 bases lay outside the gene matches. This CDR3 has 12 amino acids. The DNA of the CDR3 is TGCAGCGTCCAGGGGGCAGGGAATGAGCAGTTCTTC. This codes for CSVQGAGNEQFF.

The chain employs TRBV11-2 and TRBJ1-4; D remains unclear. CDR3 length: 16 amino acids. The germline V gene encodes CDR1 SGHAT and CDR2 FQNNGV. Trimming removed 1 base from V and 2 bases from J, with 11 bases in between. CDR3 DNA sequence: TGTGCCAGCAGCTTAGGAACTGGGCCGACTAATGAAAAACTGTTTTTT. Translation gives CASSLGTGPTNEKLFF.

In this sample, this clone turned up many times. The rearrangement joins TRBV7-9 to TRBJ2-1, with TRBD1 identical over 9 bases. Germline lookup yields CDR1 SEHNR and CDR2 FQNEAQ (reference sequence). The CDR3 is 16 amino acids. Trimming removed 1 base from V and 5 bases from J; junction bases left unmatched: 6. CDR3 loop: CASSLGVGQGHNEQFF. CDR3 sequence (DNA): TGTGCCAGCAGCTTAGGGGTGGGACAGGGCCACAATGAGCAGTTCTTC. Full variable domain (rest looked up from reference TRBV7-9 and TRBJ2-1): DTGVSQNPRHKITKRGQNVTFRCDPISEHNRLYWYRQTLGQGPEFLTYFQNEAQLEKSRLLSDRFSAERPKGSFSTLEIQRTEQGDSAMYLCASSLGVGQGHNEQFFGPGTRLTVL.

CDR3 loop: CASSQDGSEQETQYF. CDR3 nucleotides: TGCGCCAGCAGCCAAGATGGTAGCGAACAAGAGACCCAGTACTTC. This sequence joins TRBV4-3 and TRBJ2-5; the D gene is possibly TRBD2 (5 bases). CDR3 length equals 15 residues. Germline V gives CDR1 LGHNA, CDR2 YSLEER. The V end lost 0 bases, the J end lost 2 bases, and 10 bases lay between the germline ends.

V gene TRBV15 combines with J gene TRBJ2-5; TRBD1 aligns across 9 bases. The germline V gene has CDR1 LNHNV and CDR2 YYDKDF (reference sequence). This CDR3 spans 15 amino acids. V shed 3 bases and J 1 base; nucleotides not matched to a gene: 3. The CDR3 loop reads CATSRGGQGQETQYF. The CDR3 bases are TGTGCCACCAGCAGGGGGGGACAGGGCCAAGAGACCCAGTACTTC.

The chain uses TRBV18 and TRBJ1-2; 11 bases map to TRBD1. The CDR3 sequence is 15 residues long. Germline CDR1 KGHSH, CDR2 LQKENI. Losses at the gene ends were 2 bases for V and 7 bases for J; bases not matched to a gene: 6. This chain's CDR3 is CASSPSTGTGGGYTF. The CDR3 DNA reads as TGTGCCAGCTCACCATCAACCGGGACAGGGGGTGGCTACACCTTC.

CDR3 sequence: CASSWEGTGHEKLFF. CDR3 in DNA: TGTGCCAGCAGCTGGGAGGGGACAGGGCATGAAAAACTGTTTTTT. This chain connects TRBV5-5 to TRBJ1-4; TRBD1 matches at 9 bases. V lost 3 bases and J lost 6; bases outside the gene matches: 6. The CDR3 is 15 residues long. Per the germline V gene, CDR1 is SGHKS and CDR2 is YYEKEE (reference sequence).

This chain uses TRBV28 with TRBJ2-1, with no clear D. Germline V lookup: CDR1 MDHEN, CDR2 SYDVKM. The CDR3 is 12 amino acids. V lost 6 bases and J lost 3, with 6 bases in between. CDR3 nucleotide sequence: TGTGCCAGCAGCTCTAACTACAATGAGCAGTTCTTC. It is translated as CASSSNYNEQFF.

The V gene is TRBV7-9, the J gene TRBJ2-5; TRBD1 might be the D (5 bases). The V gene lost 10 bases and the J gene lost 5 bases, with 14 bases spanning the gap. Germline V gene sequence: CDR1 SEHNR, CDR2 FQNEAQ (reference sequence). The CDR3 is made up of 12 amino acids. The CDR3 DNA is TGTGCCACCGGATCAGGGTTGGAGACCCAGTACTTC. Encoded protein: CATGSGLETQYF.

The CDR3 DNA sequence: TGCAGCGTTGATGTGCGGACCGGGGAGCTGTTTTTT. Its translation is CSVDVRTGELFF. V usage is TRBV29-1 and J usage is TRBJ2-2; unclear D gene. Between the trimmed V and J ends, which lost 3 bases and 5 bases, there was a span of 7 bases. The CDR3 is 12 residues long. Germline V gene lookup returns CDR1 SQVTM and CDR2 ANQGSEA.

CDR3 nucleotide sequence: TGCGCCAGCAGCCAAGATGATACAGGCTCCTACAATGAGCAGTTCTTC. Translated: CASSQDDTGSYNEQFF. The V gene is TRBV4-1, the J gene TRBJ2-1; D perhaps matches TRBD1 (5 bases). Germline-derived CDR1 and CDR2 are MGHRA and YSYEKL. CDR3 size: 16 residues. Trimming took 0 bases from V and 0 from J, leaving 9 bases between them.

The V call is TRBV11-2, the J call TRBJ2-7; a possible D gene is TRBD1 (5 bases). CDR1 SGHAT and CDR2 FQNNGV come from the germline V gene. With 3 bases removed from V and 6 bases from J, the gap between germline ends came to 15 bases. The CDR3 consists of 14 residues. The CDR3 is CASSFSPAGREQYF. CDR3 DNA: TGTGCCAGCAGCTTTAGCCCGGCAGGGCGCGAGCAGTACTTC.

This clone has just a few counts. This chain connects TRBV20-1 to TRBJ2-5; 13 bases are shared with TRBD2. After removal of 3 bases from V and 2 bases from J, the junction contained 3 bases not matched to a gene. The CDR3 has 15 amino acids. In germline, CDR1 is DFQATT, CDR2 SNEGSKA (reference sequence). The CDR3 nucleotides are TGCAGTGCTAGTCCACTAGCGGGAGGGCAAGAGACCCAGTACTTC. Protein product: CSASPLAGGQETQYF.

The chain employs TRBV7-3 and TRBJ1-1; a possible D gene is TRBD1 (5 bases). Deletions cut 1 base from V and 5 bases from J, with 11 bases between. The length of the CDR3 is 14 residues. Germline lookup yields CDR1 SGHTA and CDR2 FQGTGA. This chain's CDR3 is CASSLRERGTEAFF. The CDR3, as DNA: TGTGCCAGCAGCTTAAGGGAGCGGGGGACTGAAGCTTTCTTT.

This rearrangement joins TRBV19 to TRBJ1-2; D ambiguous. V lost 3 bases and J 8 bases, leaving 16 bases between the germline ends. The germline V gene has CDR1 LNHDA and CDR2 SQIVND (reference sequence). This CDR3 has 14 amino acids. The CDR3 DNA follows: TGTGCCAGTAGTATCCCCTCGCAAAGCCGCGGCTACACCTTC. It specifies CASSIPSQSRGYTF.

This sequence joins TRBV3-1 (or the pseudogene TRBV3-2) and TRBJ2-7; tentatively, D is TRBD2 (5 bases). The CDR3 consists of 14 residues. In germline, CDR1 is LGHDT, CDR2 YNNKEL (reference sequence). Trimming stripped 1 base from V and 4 bases from J, with 11 bases between. The CDR3 region is CASSQAGAGYEQYF. The CDR3 coding sequence is TGTGCCAGCAGCCAAGCCGGCGCGGGTTACGAGCAGTACTTC.

In this sample, this clone turned up once. The chain couples TRBV13 to TRBJ1-5; 9 bases agree with TRBD1. This CDR3 contains 15 residues. Trimming at V came to 3 bases and at J to 4 bases, leaving 4 bases not matched to a gene. Per the germline V gene, CDR1 is PRHDT and CDR2 is FYEKMQ (reference sequence). The chain's CDR3 is CASSLGQGRNQPQHF. CDR3 nucleotides: TGTGCCAGCAGCTTGGGACAGGGCCGAAATCAGCCCCAGCATTTT.

The chain employs TRBV28 and TRBJ2-6, with D tentatively TRBD2 (6 bases). Per germline, CDR1 MDHEN and CDR2 SYDVKM. The V and J ends lost 6 bases and 0 bases respectively, with 15 bases between them. This CDR3 comprises 17 residues. CDR3 sequence (DNA): TGTGCCAGCAGAGTTTCCGGGGGACCCTCTGGGGCCAACGTCCTGACTTTC. Protein: CASRVSGGPSGANVLTF.

The J gene is TRBJ1-1, the V gene TRBV30; tentatively, D is TRBD1 (6 bases). Trimming removed 4 bases at V and 4 bases at J, with 16 bases between. Germline CDR1 and CDR2: GTSNPN and SVGIG (reference sequence). This CDR3 has 14 amino acids. The CDR3, as DNA: TGTGCCTGGACCCTTCGGGGGGGCGGCACTGAAGCTTTCTTT. It encodes CAWTLRGGGTEAFF. Together with reference TRBV30 and TRBJ1-1, the CDR3 gives the full variable domain: SQTIHQWPATLVQPVGSPLSLECTVEGTSNPNLYWYRQAAGRGLQLLFYSVGIGQISSEVPQNLSASRPQDRQFILSSKKLLLSDSGFYLCAWTLRGGGTEAFFGQGTRLTVV.